These 3 T cell receptor beta chains were all obtained from the same sample, sequenced in a study of cytomegalovirus exposure and HLA in healthy donors. The primer mix had 60 Vbeta and 13 Jbeta primers. The repertoire was sequenced with immunoSEQ multiplex PCR; TCRdb's copy has only in-frame clones and lacks some. The table has 95,000 to 150,000 clones, roughly 69% seen once. The sequenced sample was PBMCs. These receptors all stem from a woman aged 40 to 50 in good health and CMV-seropositive.

The CDR3, as DNA: TGTGCCAGCAGTGAAACAGCTAATAGCAATCAGCCCCAGCATTTT. Encoded protein: CASSETANSNQPQHF. The chain recombines TRBV6-1 with TRBJ1-5; D ambiguous. The length of the CDR3 is 15 residues. Germline loops: CDR1 MNHNS, CDR2 SASEGT. V lost 2 bases to trimming and J lost 0 bases, with 8 bases between them.

This clone was counted only a few times. The genes are TRBV25-1 and TRBJ1-1; 7 bases match TRBD1. There are 17 residues in the CDR3. The junction had 18 bases not matched to a gene; V was cut back by 8 bases and J by 3 bases. Per the germline V gene, CDR1 is MGHDK and CDR2 is SYGVNS. Here the CDR3 reads CASGTSRGRFSDTEAFF. DNA for the CDR3: TGTGCCAGCGGGACGTCTAGGGGGCGATTCTCGGACACTGAAGCTTTCTTT.

This chain joins TRBV6-1 and TRBJ1-5; TRBD1 is a possible D gene (5 bases). The germline CDR1 and CDR2 sequences are MNHNS and SASEGT. The CDR3 length is 15 residues. Trimming left V 2 bases short and J 10 bases short, with 18 bases between. CDR3 coding DNA: TGTGCCAGCAGTGAAATCAGGGCCTCTTGGGAACCCCAGCATTTT. Residues: CASSEIRASWEPQHF.